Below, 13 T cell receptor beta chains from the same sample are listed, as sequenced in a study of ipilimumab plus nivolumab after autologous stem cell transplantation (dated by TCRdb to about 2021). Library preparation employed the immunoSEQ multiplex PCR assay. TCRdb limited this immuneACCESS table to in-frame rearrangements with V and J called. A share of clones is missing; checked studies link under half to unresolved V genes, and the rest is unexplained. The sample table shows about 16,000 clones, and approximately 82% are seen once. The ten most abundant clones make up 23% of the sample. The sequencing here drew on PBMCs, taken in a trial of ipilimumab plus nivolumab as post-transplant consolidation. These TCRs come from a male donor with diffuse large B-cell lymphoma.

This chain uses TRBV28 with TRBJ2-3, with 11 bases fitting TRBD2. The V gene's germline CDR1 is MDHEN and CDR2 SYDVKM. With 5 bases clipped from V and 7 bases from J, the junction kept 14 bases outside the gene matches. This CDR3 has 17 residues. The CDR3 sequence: CASSPFILAGEPYTQYF. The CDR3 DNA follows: TGTGCCAGCAGTCCATTCATACTAGCGGGGGAGCCTTATACGCAGTATTTT.

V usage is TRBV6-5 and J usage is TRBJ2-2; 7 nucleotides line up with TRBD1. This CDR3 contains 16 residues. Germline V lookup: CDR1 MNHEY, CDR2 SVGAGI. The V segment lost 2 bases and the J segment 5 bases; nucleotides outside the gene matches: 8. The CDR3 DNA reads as TGTGCCAGCAGTTACGATAGGACAGGTGGTACCGGGGAGCTGTTTTTT. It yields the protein CASSYDRTGGTGELFF.

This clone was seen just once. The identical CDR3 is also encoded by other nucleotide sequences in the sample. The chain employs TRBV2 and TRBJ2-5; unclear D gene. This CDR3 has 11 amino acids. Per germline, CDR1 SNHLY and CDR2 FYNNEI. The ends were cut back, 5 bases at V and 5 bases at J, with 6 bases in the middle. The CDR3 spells CASSLLETQYF. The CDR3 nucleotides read TGTGCCAGCAGTCTTTTGGAGACCCAGTACTTC.

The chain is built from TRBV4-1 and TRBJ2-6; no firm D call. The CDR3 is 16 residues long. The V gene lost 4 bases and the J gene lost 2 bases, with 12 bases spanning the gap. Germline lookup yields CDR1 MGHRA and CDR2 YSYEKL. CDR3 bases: TGCGCCAGCAGCCGCTCCGTCGCGCCTGGGGCCAACGTCCTGACTTTC. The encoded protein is CASSRSVAPGANVLTF.

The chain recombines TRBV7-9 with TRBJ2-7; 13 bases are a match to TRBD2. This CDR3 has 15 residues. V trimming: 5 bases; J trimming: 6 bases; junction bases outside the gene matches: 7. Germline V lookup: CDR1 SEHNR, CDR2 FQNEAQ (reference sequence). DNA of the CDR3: TGTGCCAGCAGCCCCTCCGGGACTAGCGGGGTCGAGCAGTACTTC. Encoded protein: CASSPSGTSGVEQYF.

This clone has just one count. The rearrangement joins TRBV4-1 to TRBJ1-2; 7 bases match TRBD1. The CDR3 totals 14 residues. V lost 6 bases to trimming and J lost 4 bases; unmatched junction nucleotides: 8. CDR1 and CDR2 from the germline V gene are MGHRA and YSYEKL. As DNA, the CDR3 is TGCGCCAGCAGTCGGACAGGAAGCGTCTATGGCTACACCTTC. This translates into CASSRTGSVYGYTF.

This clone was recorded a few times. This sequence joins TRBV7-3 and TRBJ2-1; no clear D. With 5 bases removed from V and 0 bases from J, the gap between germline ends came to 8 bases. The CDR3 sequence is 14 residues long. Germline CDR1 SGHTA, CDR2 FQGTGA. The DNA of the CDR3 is TGTGCCAGCAGCCGCGGTAGCTCCTACAATGAGCAGTTCTTC. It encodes CASSRGSSYNEQFF.

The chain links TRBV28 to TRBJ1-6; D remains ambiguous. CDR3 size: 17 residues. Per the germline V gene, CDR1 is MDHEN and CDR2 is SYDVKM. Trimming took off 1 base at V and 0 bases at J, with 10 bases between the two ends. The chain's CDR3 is CASSLLGRSSYNSPLHF. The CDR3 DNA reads TGTGCCAGCAGTTTATTGGGGAGGAGCTCCTATAATTCACCCCTCCACTTT.

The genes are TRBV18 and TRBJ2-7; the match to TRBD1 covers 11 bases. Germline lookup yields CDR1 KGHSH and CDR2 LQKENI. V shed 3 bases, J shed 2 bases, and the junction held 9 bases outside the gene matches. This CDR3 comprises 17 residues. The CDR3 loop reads CASSPYPSGQGAYEQYF. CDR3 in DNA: TGTGCCAGCTCACCCTATCCGTCGGGACAGGGGGCCTACGAGCAGTACTTC.

CDR3 DNA: TGTGCCAGCAGCTTAAGTCCAGAAAATAATTCACCCCTCCACTTT. Residues: CASSLSPENNSPLHF. This chain uses TRBV11-3 with TRBJ1-6, with D unclear. Germline loops: CDR1 SGHNT, CDR2 YENEEA. The ends were cut back, 2 bases at V and 5 bases at J, with 10 bases in the middle. The CDR3 is 15 amino acids. The full variable domain, rest sourced from reference TRBV11-3 and TRBJ1-6, is EAGVVQSPRYKIIEKKQPVAFWCNPISGHNTLYWYLQNLGQGPELLIRYENEEAVDDSQLPKDRFSAERLKGVDSTLKIQPAELGDSAVYLCASSLSPENNSPLHFGNGTRLTVT.

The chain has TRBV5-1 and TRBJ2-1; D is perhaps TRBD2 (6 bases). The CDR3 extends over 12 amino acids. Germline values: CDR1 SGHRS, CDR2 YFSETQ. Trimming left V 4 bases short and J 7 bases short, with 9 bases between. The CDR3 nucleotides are TGCGCCAGCAGCACGGAGGGGAATGAGCAGTTCTTC. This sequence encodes CASSTEGNEQFF. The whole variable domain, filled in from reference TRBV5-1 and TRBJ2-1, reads KAGVTQTPRYLIKTRGQQVTLSCSPISGHRSVSWYQQTPGQGLQFLFEYFSETQRNKGNFPGRFSGRQFSNSRSEMNVSTLELGDSALYLCASSTEGNEQFFGPGTRLTVL.

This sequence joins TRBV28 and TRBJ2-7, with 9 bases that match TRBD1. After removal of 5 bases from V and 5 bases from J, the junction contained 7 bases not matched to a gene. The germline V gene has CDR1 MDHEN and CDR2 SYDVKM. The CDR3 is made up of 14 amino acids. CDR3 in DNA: TGTGCCAGCAGTCTGACAGGGGGTAGCCACGAGCAGTACTTC. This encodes CASSLTGGSHEQYF.

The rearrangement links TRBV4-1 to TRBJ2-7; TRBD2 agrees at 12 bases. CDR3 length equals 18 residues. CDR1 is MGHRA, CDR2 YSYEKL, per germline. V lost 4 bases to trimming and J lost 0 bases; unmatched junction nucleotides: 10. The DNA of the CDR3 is TGCGCCAGCAGCCCCAGACTAGCGGGGGACCTGGTCTCCTACGAGCAGTACTTC. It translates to CASSPRLAGDLVSYEQYF.